Here is one T cell receptor (beta chain) with its context. This sample is part of a study of technical replicates of blood from four donors. Repertoires were generated with immunoSEQ multiplex PCR, while TCRdb's copy carries only in-frame clones and drops some. Seen here are under 90,000 clones, about 95% observed once, and the top ten hold roughly 0.23%. With V trimmed by 4 bases and J by 7 bases, 4 bases remained unmatched. The CDR3 loop spans 15 amino acids. Germline V gives CDR1 LGHNA, CDR2 YNFKEQ. The chain carries TRBV4-2 and TRBJ2-1; 13 bases are a match to TRBD2. The source of this sequence is a human donor in good health. Sequenced: T cells isolated from PBMCs. CDR3 region: CASSLGLAGANEQFF. CDR3 coding DNA: TGTGCCAGCAGCCTCGGACTAGCGGGAGCTAATGAGCAGTTCTTC.